The 18 T cell receptor beta chains below come from one sample, sequenced in a study of CD8+ T cells in alopecia areata. cDNA prepared by RNA extraction and subsequent reverse transcription served as the template for sequencing. The method was immunoSEQ multiplex PCR; TCRdb's version includes in-frame clones alone and lacks a portion of them. Counted here are roughly 150,000 clones, around 57% occurring once; the ten biggest clones make up about 4.5%. The specimen was CD4+ T cells sorted from blood. These TCRs come from a human donor in good health.

This sequence joins TRBV7-2 and TRBJ2-5, with D possibly being TRBD2 (6 bases). This CDR3 is 14 amino acids long. Trimming pared 0 bases from V and 5 bases from J, leaving 10 bases between. In germline, CDR1 is SGHTA, CDR2 FQGNSA. The CDR3 DNA follows: TGTGCCAGCAGCTTAGCCGGGAGAGGGGAGACCCAGTACTTC. Protein: CASSLAGRGETQYF.

The gene calls are TRBV4-1 and TRBJ2-2; D is possibly TRBD2 (6 bases). V dropped 2 bases and J dropped 5 bases, with 12 bases sitting between them. From germline, CDR1 is MGHRA and CDR2 YSYEKL. This CDR3 has 15 residues. CDR3 nucleotide sequence: TGCGCCAGCAGCCAATTGGGACTCTTTACCGGGGAGCTGTTTTTT. This translates into CASSQLGLFTGELFF.

CDR3: CASRRDKWSDTEAFF. CDR3 coding DNA: TGTGCCAGCAGACGAGACAAGTGGAGCGACACTGAAGCTTTCTTT. The chain is built from TRBV6-5 and TRBJ1-1; no reliable D call. V shed 6 bases and J shed 3 bases, with 17 bases lying between them. The CDR3 totals 15 residues. Germline CDR1 MNHEY, CDR2 SVGAGI.

This clone was seen at least ten times. This chain links TRBV13 with TRBJ1-1; D remains ambiguous. The germline V and J ends were trimmed by 6 bases and 7 bases, with 12 bases remaining between them. Germline values: CDR1 PRHDT, CDR2 FYEKMQ (reference sequence). The CDR3 runs to 12 residues. The CDR3 DNA reads as TGTGCCAGCAGATATCAATCGAATGAAGCTTTCTTT. Translating it yields CASRYQSNEAFF.

This clone has just a few counts. V usage is TRBV29-1 and J usage is TRBJ2-3; TRBD1 is a possible D gene (6 bases). The CDR3 is 13 residues long. Germline CDR1 reads SQVTM; CDR2 reads ANQGSEA. V gave up 8 bases and J gave up 5 bases, with 17 bases separating them. CDR3 sequence: CSLLDRSGDTQYF. The CDR3 coding sequence is TGCAGCCTTCTAGACAGGTCGGGAGATACGCAGTATTTT.

V is TRBV5-4 and J is TRBJ2-7; 8 bases line up with TRBD2. CDR1 SGHNT and CDR2 YYREEE come from the germline V gene (reference sequence). The trim removed 0 bases at V and 2 bases at J, leaving 4 bases unmatched. This CDR3 is 15 amino acids long. The CDR3 protein is CASSLDGRGTYEQYF. Here the CDR3 DNA reads TGTGCCAGCAGCTTGGACGGGAGGGGGACCTACGAGCAGTACTTC.

The J gene is TRBJ2-5, the V gene TRBV29-1; no reliable D call. The ends were cut back, 4 bases at V and 6 bases at J, with 9 bases in the middle. The V gene's germline CDR1 is SQVTM and CDR2 ANQGSEA. The CDR3 consists of 11 residues. Here the CDR3 reads CSVVVSKTQYF. The CDR3 DNA reads TGCAGCGTTGTCGTCTCCAAGACCCAGTACTTC.

This chain uses TRBV2 with TRBJ2-5; D gene ambiguous. V lost 4 bases and J 5 bases, leaving 5 bases between the germline ends. The CDR3 extends over 11 amino acids. The germline V gene has CDR1 SNHLY and CDR2 FYNNEI. CDR3 in DNA: TGTGCCAGCAGTGCAGAGGAGACCCAGTACTTC. As protein: CASSAEETQYF.

This clone was detected a few times. The V gene is TRBV2, the J gene TRBJ1-1; D is possibly TRBD1 (5 bases). Germline CDR1 SNHLY, CDR2 FYNNEI. V gave up 8 bases and J gave up 3 bases, with 16 bases separating them. This CDR3 contains 14 residues. CDR3 nucleotide sequence: TGTGCCAGCGGTGCGACTGGGGGGGACACTGAAGCTTTCTTT. This translates into CASGATGGDTEAFF.

The chain combines TRBV7-2 with TRBJ2-7; D possibly corresponds to TRBD2 (6 bases). The CDR3 contains 15 residues. V dropped 3 bases and J dropped 3 bases, with 15 bases sitting between them. Germline V lookup: CDR1 SGHTA, CDR2 FQGNSA. The CDR3 DNA reads as TGTGCCAGCAGCTTCTCGGGAGTCGGCTTCTACGAGCAGTACTTC. The encoded protein is CASSFSGVGFYEQYF. The full variable domain, its missing parts supplied by reference TRBV7-2 and TRBJ2-7, is GAGVSQSPSNKVTEKGKDVELRCDPISGHTALYWYRQSLGQGLEFLIYFQGNSAPDKSGLPSDRFSAERTGGSVSTLTIQRTQQEDSAVYLCASSFSGVGFYEQYFGPGTRLTVT.

The chain recombines TRBV29-1 with TRBJ2-3; tentative D call: TRBD1 (6 bases). CDR3 length equals 17 residues. Trimming left V 5 bases short and J 3 bases short, with 24 bases between. CDR1 and CDR2 (germline): SQVTM, ANQGSEA. This CDR3 is CSVRGVLRGQRTDTQYF. CDR3 DNA: TGCAGCGTTAGAGGAGTTTTGAGGGGACAAAGGACAGATACGCAGTATTTT.

The V and J genes are TRBV29-1 and TRBJ1-2; D not certain. The germline gives CDR1 SQVTM, CDR2 ANQGSEA. V shed 4 bases and J shed 8 bases, with 11 bases lying between them. This CDR3 region has 11 residues. CDR3 in DNA: TGCAGCGTTGTCACCCTGTGGGGCTACACCTTC. It translates to CSVVTLWGYTF.

V and J are TRBV2 and TRBJ2-7, with TRBD2 identical over 11 bases. This CDR3 is 15 amino acids long. With 7 bases clipped from V and 7 bases from J, the junction kept 12 bases outside the gene matches. Germline V gene data show CDR1 as SNHLY and CDR2 as FYNNEI. CDR3 sequence (DNA): TGTGCCAGCATCCCTGGGACTAGCGGTTTTGAGGAGCAGTACTTC. Translated: CASIPGTSGFEEQYF.

The V gene is TRBV27, the J gene TRBJ2-3, with unresolved D. CDR3 size: 13 residues. Trimming shortened V by 4 bases and J by 1 base, and 6 bases separated the two germline ends. Germline assignment: CDR1 MNHEY and CDR2 SMNVEV (reference sequence). CDR3 sequence (DNA): TGTGCCAGCAGTTGGCTTGGCACAGATACGCAGTATTTT. It codes for CASSWLGTDTQYF.

V is TRBV28 and J is TRBJ2-6; D is unresolved. V lost 6 bases and J 0 bases, leaving 9 bases between the germline ends. Per germline, CDR1 MDHEN and CDR2 SYDVKM. The CDR3 runs 15 residues. For the CDR3, the DNA is TGTGCCAGCAGCCTGCAGAGCTCTGGGGCCAACGTCCTGACTTTC. Translation gives CASSLQSSGANVLTF.

The rearrangement links TRBV29-1 to TRBJ2-7; 7 positions match TRBD2. CDR3 size: 11 residues. V shed 2 bases, J shed 5 bases, and the junction held 0 bases outside the gene matches. The germline CDR1 and CDR2 sequences are SQVTM and ANQGSEA. CDR3: CSVERGDEQYF. The CDR3 nucleotides are TGCAGCGTTGAACGGGGGGACGAGCAGTACTTC.

The V call is TRBV5-4, the J call TRBJ2-1, with D perhaps TRBD1 or TRBD2 (5 bases each). Looked up from germline, CDR1 is SGHNT and CDR2 is YYREEE (reference sequence). This CDR3 region has 14 residues. V lost 7 bases and J lost 8, with 19 bases in between. CDR3 sequence reads: CASARDAGVYEQFF. As DNA, the CDR3 is TGTGCCAGCGCCCGGGACGCAGGCGTCTATGAGCAGTTCTTC. Using reference TRBV5-4 and TRBJ2-1 for the parts outside the CDR3, the full variable domain is ETGVTQSPTHLIKTRGQQVTLRCSSQSGHNTVSWYQQALGQGPQFIFQYYREEENGRGNFPPRFSGLQFPNYSSELNVNALELDDSALYLCASARDAGVYEQFFGPGTRLTVL.

The chain carries TRBV28 and TRBJ1-2; D gene uncertain. In germline, CDR1 is MDHEN, CDR2 SYDVKM. Trimming cost V 3 bases and J 1 base, with 6 bases left between them. CDR3 length: 13 residues. This chain's CDR3 is CASSFEGNYGYTF. CDR3 nucleotides: TGTGCCAGCAGTTTTGAGGGTAACTATGGCTACACCTTC.